These T cell receptor beta chains were read from a single sample in a study of cytomegalovirus exposure and HLA in healthy donors. Profiled with immunoSEQ multiplex PCR; TCRdb holds only in-frame clones, not every one. The data show around 150,000 clones, about 80% seen once. Sequencing used PBMCs. Receptor source: a middle-aged man in good health and CMV-seronegative. The CDR3 runs from the conserved cysteine through the conserved F or W. The order of the fields is CDR3 length, V gene, D gene, clone size, J gene, CDR3 DNA, CDR3 protein. The D gene is left open where the match is weak. A row's size may be missing; if present it is once, few, many or a size class.

CDR3 length: 14
V gene: TRBV7-7
D gene: TRBD2
clone size: NA
J gene: TRBJ2-3
CDR3 DNA: TGTGCCAGCAGCGGGGGACTAGGAACAGATACGCAGTATTTT
CDR3 protein: CASSGGLGTDTQYF

CDR3 length: 15
V gene: TRBV4-1
D gene: TRBD1
clone size: NA
J gene: TRBJ1-5
CDR3 DNA: TGCGCCAGCAGCCAAGACCGGGACAGGGGCCAGCCCCAGCATTTT
CDR3 protein: CASSQDRDRGQPQHF

CDR3 length: 12
V gene: TRBV28
D gene: NA
clone size: NA
J gene: TRBJ1-4
CDR3 DNA: TGTTCCATGGGGTCGGCGGGTGAAAAACTGTTTTTT
CDR3 protein: CSMGSAGEKLFF

CDR3 length: 14
V gene: TRBV10-2
D gene: NA
clone size: few
J gene: TRBJ2-3
CDR3 DNA: TGCGCCACCAGGGGGGGACGGGGAACGGATACGCAGTATTTT
CDR3 protein: CATRGGRGTDTQYF

CDR3 length: 14
V gene: TRBV2
D gene: TRBD1
clone size: NA
J gene: TRBJ2-5
CDR3 DNA: TGTGCCAGCCGGGACAGGGGGACACAAGAGACCCAGTACTTC
CDR3 protein: CASRDRGTQETQYF

CDR3 length: 18
V gene: TRBV19
D gene: TRBD2
clone size: once
J gene: TRBJ2-1
CDR3 DNA: TGTGCCAGTAGTCCAGGGACTAGCGGGCTAGGATCCTACAATGAGCAGTTCTTC
CDR3 protein: CASSPGTSGLGSYNEQFF

CDR3 length: 16
V gene: TRBV4-3
D gene: NA
clone size: NA
J gene: TRBJ2-7
CDR3 DNA: TGCGCCAGCAGCCAAGAGCCAGGCGGGGTCTCCTACGAGCAGTACTTC
CDR3 protein: CASSQEPGGVSYEQYF

CDR3 length: 13
V gene: TRBV5-1
D gene: NA
clone size: NA
J gene: TRBJ2-7
CDR3 DNA: TGCGCCAGCAGCTTGTTAGGGGAGGACAAGCAGTACTTC
CDR3 protein: CASSLLGEDKQYF

CDR3 length: 15
V gene: TRBV6-5
D gene: TRBD2
clone size: few
J gene: TRBJ2-5
CDR3 DNA: TGTGCCAGCAGTTACGGGACTAGCGGGAAAGAGACCCAGTACTTC
CDR3 protein: CASSYGTSGKETQYF

CDR3 length: 15
V gene: TRBV6-4
D gene: TRBD2
clone size: NA
J gene: TRBJ2-1
CDR3 DNA: TGTGCCAGCAGGACTAGCGGGGACTCCTACAATGAGCAGTTCTTC
CDR3 protein: CASRTSGDSYNEQFF

CDR3 length: 16
V gene: TRBV28
D gene: NA
clone size: NA
J gene: TRBJ1-3
CDR3 DNA: TGTGCCAGCAGTTTCGTAGTCTCACTCTCTGGAAACACCATATATTTT
CDR3 protein: CASSFVVSLSGNTIYF

CDR3 length: 18
V gene: TRBV18
D gene: NA
clone size: NA
J gene: TRBJ2-2
CDR3 DNA: TGTGCCAGCTCACCACGGGTTTACAGGGCTCCGGACACCGGGGAGCTGTTTTTT
CDR3 protein: CASSPRVYRAPDTGELFF

CDR3 length: 15
V gene: TRBV5-4
D gene: TRBD1
clone size: NA
J gene: TRBJ2-1
CDR3 DNA: TGTGCCAGCAGCTCCCGACAGGGGTCTACTAATGAGCAGTTCTTC
CDR3 protein: CASSSRQGSTNEQFF

CDR3 length: 14
V gene: TRBV11-2
D gene: NA
clone size: NA
J gene: TRBJ1-1
CDR3 DNA: TGTGCCAGCAGCCCCCCTGACTCGAACACTGAAGCTTTCTTT
CDR3 protein: CASSPPDSNTEAFF

CDR3 length: 16
V gene: TRBV27
D gene: TRBD1
clone size: NA
J gene: TRBJ2-3
CDR3 DNA: TGTGCCAGCAGTGGGGGGGACAGGGGGTTTACAGATACGCAGTATTTT
CDR3 protein: CASSGGDRGFTDTQYF

CDR3 length: 13
V gene: TRBV6-1
D gene: NA
clone size: NA
J gene: TRBJ2-7
CDR3 DNA: TGTGCCAGCAGGTTGATCCTAGGGGGCGAGCAGTACTTC
CDR3 protein: CASRLILGGEQYF

CDR3 length: 14
V gene: TRBV5-1
D gene: NA
clone size: NA
J gene: TRBJ2-1
CDR3 DNA: TGCGCCAGCAGCCCGAGCCCGGGCTACAATGAGCAGTTCTTC
CDR3 protein: CASSPSPGYNEQFF

CDR3 length: 16
V gene: TRBV6-4
D gene: TRBD1
clone size: once
J gene: TRBJ2-3
CDR3 DNA: TGTGCCAGCAGTGACCGAGGGACAGGGGAAGGGGATACGCAGTATTTT
CDR3 protein: CASSDRGTGEGDTQYF

CDR3 length: 16
V gene: TRBV7-3
D gene: NA
clone size: NA
J gene: TRBJ1-2
CDR3 DNA: TGTGCCAACACCTATGGCCCAGGGGAGTCGAACTATGGCTACACCTTC
CDR3 protein: CANTYGPGESNYGYTF

CDR3 length: 13
V gene: TRBV7-2
D gene: NA
clone size: NA
J gene: TRBJ2-3
CDR3 DNA: TGTGCCAGCAGCCGACAGGTCACAGATACGCAGTATTTT
CDR3 protein: CASSRQVTDTQYF

CDR3 length: 13
V gene: TRBV2
D gene: TRBD1
clone size: NA
J gene: TRBJ1-1
CDR3 DNA: TGTGCCACTATGGGACAGGGGGGGACTGAAGCTTTCTTT
CDR3 protein: CATMGQGGTEAFF

CDR3 length: 13
V gene: TRBV10-1
D gene: TRBD1
clone size: NA
J gene: TRBJ2-7
CDR3 DNA: TGCGCCAGCTCGAGGGACAGGGGGAGCGAGCAGTACTTC
CDR3 protein: CASSRDRGSEQYF

CDR3 length: 19
V gene: TRBV7-9
D gene: NA
clone size: NA
J gene: TRBJ2-2
CDR3 DNA: TGTGCCAGCAGCTCGGACCGGGTGAGGCAGGGCGCGAACACCGGGGAGCTGTTTTTT
CDR3 protein: CASSSDRVRQGANTGELFF

CDR3 length: 16
V gene: TRBV7-8
D gene: TRBD2
clone size: NA
J gene: TRBJ2-1
CDR3 DNA: TGTGCCAGCAGCCGGATTCTAGCGGGGAGTTACAATGAGCAGTTCTTC
CDR3 protein: CASSRILAGSYNEQFF

CDR3 length: 14
V gene: TRBV2
D gene: TRBD1
clone size: NA
J gene: TRBJ1-4
CDR3 DNA: TGTGCCAGCAGCGAACAGGGGGTTGGGGAAAAACTGTTTTTT
CDR3 protein: CASSEQGVGEKLFF

CDR3 length: 12
V gene: TRBV5-1
D gene: NA
clone size: NA
J gene: TRBJ2-5
CDR3 DNA: TGCGCCAGCAGCTTGGTAGCTGAGACCCAGTACTTC
CDR3 protein: CASSLVAETQYF

CDR3 length: 18
V gene: TRBV15
D gene: TRBD1
clone size: NA
J gene: TRBJ2-6
CDR3 DNA: TGTGCCACCAGCACATTAGGACAGGGCAGCTCTGGGGCCAACGTCCTGACTTTC
CDR3 protein: CATSTLGQGSSGANVLTF

CDR3 length: 11
V gene: TRBV6-6
D gene: NA
clone size: NA
J gene: TRBJ1-2
CDR3 DNA: TGTGCCAGCAACGGGGACTATGGCTACACCTTC
CDR3 protein: CASNGDYGYTF

CDR3 length: 14
V gene: TRBV28
D gene: NA
clone size: NA
J gene: TRBJ2-1
CDR3 DNA: TGTGCCAGCAGCCTACAACAGGGAGCGCATGAGCAGTTCTTC
CDR3 protein: CASSLQQGAHEQFF

CDR3 length: 19
V gene: TRBV30
D gene: NA
clone size: few
J gene: TRBJ2-6
CDR3 DNA: TGTGCCTGGAGTCCCTTAGGCTTAGGTGACTTCTCTGGGGCCAACGGCCTGACTTTC
CDR3 protein: CAWSPLGLGDFSGANGLTF

CDR3 length: 15
V gene: TRBV4-3
D gene: TRBD1
clone size: NA
J gene: TRBJ2-7
CDR3 DNA: TGCGCCAGCAGCCAAGGAACCCTCACAGGGGTCGAGCAGTACTTC
CDR3 protein: CASSQGTLTGVEQYF

CDR3 length: 15
V gene: TRBV6-4
D gene: TRBD1
clone size: NA
J gene: TRBJ2-1
CDR3 DNA: TGTGCCAGCAGTGAAAGAGGGGACAGTTACAATGAGCAGTTCTTC
CDR3 protein: CASSERGDSYNEQFF

CDR3 length: 14
V gene: TRBV15
D gene: TRBD1
clone size: few
J gene: TRBJ1-1
CDR3 DNA: TGTGCCACCAGCAGGACAGGGGTGGGCACTGAAGCTTTCTTT
CDR3 protein: CATSRTGVGTEAFF

CDR3 length: 15
V gene: TRBV6-1
D gene: TRBD2
clone size: few
J gene: TRBJ2-4
CDR3 DNA: TGTGCCAGCAGTGAAGAAGCGGGGGGCCTAAACATTCAGTACTTC
CDR3 protein: CASSEEAGGLNIQYF

CDR3 length: 13
V gene: TRBV5-1
D gene: TRBD2
clone size: NA
J gene: TRBJ2-1
CDR3 DNA: TGCGCCAGCAGCTTGACCCTAGCGGGAGACAAGTTCTTC
CDR3 protein: CASSLTLAGDKFF

CDR3 length: 13
V gene: TRBV30
D gene: NA
clone size: NA
J gene: TRBJ2-1
CDR3 DNA: TGTGCCTGGAGTGTACAACCCCGCAATGAGCAGTTCTTC
CDR3 protein: CAWSVQPRNEQFF

CDR3 length: 19
V gene: TRBV21-1
D gene: NA
clone size: NA
J gene: TRBJ1-5
CDR3 DNA: TGTGCCAGCAGCAAAATCACCATCCCTTTTCGGCGGGACAATCAGCCCCAGCATTTT
CDR3 protein: CASSKITIPFRRDNQPQHF

CDR3 length: 14
V gene: TRBV27
D gene: NA
clone size: NA
J gene: TRBJ1-1
CDR3 DNA: TGTGCCAGCAGTCAGACAAACTTGAACACTGAAGCTTTCTTT
CDR3 protein: CASSQTNLNTEAFF

CDR3 length: 15
V gene: TRBV6-1
D gene: NA
clone size: NA
J gene: TRBJ2-7
CDR3 DNA: TGTGCCAGCTCCATCATCGACGGAGGGCCCTACGAGCAGTACTTC
CDR3 protein: CASSIIDGGPYEQYF

CDR3 length: 15
V gene: TRBV4-1
D gene: NA
clone size: NA
J gene: TRBJ2-4
CDR3 DNA: TGCGCCAGCAGCCAAGATTTCCGGGGAGGGGGCATTCAGTACTTC
CDR3 protein: CASSQDFRGGGIQYF

CDR3 length: 15
V gene: TRBV4-3
D gene: TRBD1
clone size: NA
J gene: TRBJ2-7
CDR3 DNA: TGCGCCAGCAGCCAAGGCCGCGACAGGGTTTACGAGCAGTACTTC
CDR3 protein: CASSQGRDRVYEQYF

CDR3 length: 14
V gene: TRBV6-6
D gene: NA
clone size: NA
J gene: TRBJ1-2
CDR3 DNA: TGTGCCAGCAGTTACTTAGGGGATAACTATGGCTACACCTTC
CDR3 protein: CASSYLGDNYGYTF

CDR3 length: 13
V gene: TRBV28
D gene: NA
clone size: few
J gene: TRBJ1-1
CDR3 DNA: TGTGCCAGCAGTTTTCGGGGGAACACTGAAGCTTTCTTT
CDR3 protein: CASSFRGNTEAFF

CDR3 length: 22
V gene: TRBV9
D gene: TRBD2
clone size: NA
J gene: TRBJ2-3
CDR3 DNA: TGTGCCAGCAGCGTAGCTCCGGGTAGACAGGGGAGACTAGCGGGAGGATTAGATACGCAGTATTTT
CDR3 protein: CASSVAPGRQGRLAGGLDTQYF

CDR3 length: 14
V gene: TRBV29-1
D gene: TRBD2
clone size: few
J gene: TRBJ2-5
CDR3 DNA: TGCAGCGTTAGGGCCGGGGGGGGGCAAGAGACCCAGTACTTC
CDR3 protein: CSVRAGGGQETQYF

CDR3 length: 18
V gene: TRBV5-1
D gene: TRBD1
clone size: once
J gene: TRBJ2-6
CDR3 DNA: TGCGCCAGCAGCTCCGGACAGGGTATGGTATCTGGGGCCAACGTCCTGACTTTC
CDR3 protein: CASSSGQGMVSGANVLTF

CDR3 length: 13
V gene: TRBV5-4
D gene: NA
clone size: few
J gene: TRBJ2-1
CDR3 DNA: TGTGCCAGCAGCTTGGCAGGGAACAATGAGCAGTTCTTC
CDR3 protein: CASSLAGNNEQFF

CDR3 length: 18
V gene: TRBV7-8
D gene: NA
clone size: NA
J gene: TRBJ2-1
CDR3 DNA: TGTGCCAGCAGCTTAGCGCTATCGGGTAGTAGGTCCTACAATGAGCAGTTCTTC
CDR3 protein: CASSLALSGSRSYNEQFF

CDR3 length: 13
V gene: TRBV29-1
D gene: NA
clone size: NA
J gene: TRBJ2-7
CDR3 DNA: TGCAGCGTTGAGGAAGACAGCTCCTACGAGCAGTACTTC
CDR3 protein: CSVEEDSSYEQYF

CDR3 length: 16
V gene: TRBV7-9
D gene: TRBD2
clone size: NA
J gene: TRBJ2-5
CDR3 DNA: TGTGCCAGCAGCTTTGTAGCGGGGGGGCCTGTTGAGACCCAGTACTTC
CDR3 protein: CASSFVAGGPVETQYF